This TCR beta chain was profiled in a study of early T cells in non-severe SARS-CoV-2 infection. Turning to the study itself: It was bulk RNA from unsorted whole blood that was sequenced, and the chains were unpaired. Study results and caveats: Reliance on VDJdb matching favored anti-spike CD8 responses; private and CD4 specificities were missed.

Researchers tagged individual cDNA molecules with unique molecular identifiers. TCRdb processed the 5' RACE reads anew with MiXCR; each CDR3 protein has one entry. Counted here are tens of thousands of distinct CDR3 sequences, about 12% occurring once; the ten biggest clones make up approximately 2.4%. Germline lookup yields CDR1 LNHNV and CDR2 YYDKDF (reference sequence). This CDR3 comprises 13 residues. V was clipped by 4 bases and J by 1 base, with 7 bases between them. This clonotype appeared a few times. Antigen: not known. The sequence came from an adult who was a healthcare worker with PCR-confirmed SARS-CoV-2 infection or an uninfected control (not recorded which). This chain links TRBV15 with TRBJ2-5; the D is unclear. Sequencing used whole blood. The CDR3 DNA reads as TGTGCCACCAGCACAGGTGTCCAAGAGACCCAGTACTTC. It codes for CATSTGVQETQYF.